Following are 5 T cell receptor beta chains from one sample sequenced in a study of response to subunit inactivated influenza vaccine. Via MiXCR, TCRdb re-called the RT-PCR reads, giving one row per CDR3 protein. The data hold around 850,000 distinct CDR3 sequences, with less than 20% observed a single time. The source material was PBMCs from blood, sampled 5 days after vaccination. These TCRs come from a man aged 45 to 65 who received an inactivated influenza vaccine.

This clonotype has at least ten counts. The CDR3 sequence: CSVDGTRGQETQYF. The CDR3 coding sequence is TGCAGCGTGGACGGGACGAGGGGCCAAGAGACCCAGTACTTC. The J gene is TRBJ2-5, the V gene TRBV29-1; the D call may be TRBD1 or TRBD2 (5 bases each). Trimming stripped 6 bases from V and 1 base from J, with 15 bases between. Germline CDR1 reads SQVTM; CDR2 reads ANQGSEA. This CDR3 contains 14 residues.

Of note for this clonotype: At one end the junction does not follow the germline gene, possibly because of a read error. The chain joins TRBV4-3 to TRBJ2-1; 8 bases match TRBD1. Germline V gene data show CDR1 as LGHNA and CDR2 as YSLEER. The CDR3 extends over 15 amino acids. CDR3 sequence reads: CASSQVGTGYDEQFF. The CDR3 DNA is TGCGCCAGCAGCCAAGTCGGGACAGGCTACGATGAGCAGTTCTTC.

The V and J genes are TRBV2 and TRBJ2-1; 12 nucleotides match TRBD2. This CDR3 has 17 residues. Germline CDR1 reads SNHLY; CDR2 reads FYNNEI. The junction had 17 bases not matched to a gene; V was cut back by 8 bases and J by 9 bases. The DNA for the CDR3 is TGTGCCAGCGGTCGGACTAGCGGGACCAAATGGGGGGGTGAGCAGTTCTTC. Its protein product is CASGRTSGTKWGGEQFF.

This clonotype appeared a few times. The chain couples TRBV19 to TRBJ2-3; no clear D gene. V was pared by 2 bases and J by 2 bases, with 8 bases between. The CDR3 runs to 14 residues. Germline CDR1 reads LNHDA; CDR2 reads SQIVND (reference sequence). As DNA, the CDR3 is TGTGCCAGTAGTATATCCGGATTCACAGATACGCAGTATTTT. Amino acid sequence: CASSISGFTDTQYF.

This clonotype was counted a few times. The chain carries TRBV12-3 or TRBV12-4 and TRBJ2-7, with D unresolved. Trimming removed 2 bases at V and 6 bases at J, with 11 bases between. The CDR3 totals 13 residues. The CDR3 DNA sequence: TGTGCCAGCAGTTTAAGGCGGTTTAGCGAGCAGTACTTC. Amino acid sequence: CASSLRRFSEQYF.